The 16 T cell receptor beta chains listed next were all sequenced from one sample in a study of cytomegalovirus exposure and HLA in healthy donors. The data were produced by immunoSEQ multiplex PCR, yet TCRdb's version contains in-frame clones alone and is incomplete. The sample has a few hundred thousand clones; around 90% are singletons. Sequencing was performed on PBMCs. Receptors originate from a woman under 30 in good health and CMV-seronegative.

CDR3 coding DNA: TGCGCCAGCAGCCATCCAAGAGGGGACAGGAGTGGGCAGTTCTTC. Protein product: CASSHPRGDRSGQFF. The chain combines TRBV4-1 with TRBJ2-1; 8 bases agree with TRBD1. After removal of 3 bases from V and 12 bases from J, the junction contained 13 bases not matched to a gene. Germline V gives CDR1 MGHRA, CDR2 YSYEKL. The CDR3 runs to 15 residues.

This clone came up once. CDR3 nucleotide sequence: TGCGCCAGCAGCTTGGTGAAGGGGGCTGAAGCTTTCTTT. It translates to CASSLVKGAEAFF. The J gene is TRBJ1-1, the V gene TRBV5-1; tentative D call: TRBD1 (6 bases). There are 13 residues in the CDR3. The germline gives CDR1 SGHRS, CDR2 YFSETQ. Deletions cut 0 bases from V and 6 bases from J, with 9 bases between. The whole variable domain, filled in from reference TRBV5-1 and TRBJ1-1, reads KAGVTQTPRYLIKTRGQQVTLSCSPISGHRSVSWYQQTPGQGLQFLFEYFSETQRNKGNFPGRFSGRQFSNSRSEMNVSTLELGDSALYLCASSLVKGAEAFFGQGTRLTVV.

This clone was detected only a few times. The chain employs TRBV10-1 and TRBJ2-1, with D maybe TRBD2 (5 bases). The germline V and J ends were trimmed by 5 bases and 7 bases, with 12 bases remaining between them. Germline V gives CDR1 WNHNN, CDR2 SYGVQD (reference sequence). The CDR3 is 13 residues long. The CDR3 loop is CASSSLPGNEQFF. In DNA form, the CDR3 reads TGCGCCAGCAGTAGCTTACCGGGGAATGAGCAGTTCTTC.

The CDR3 DNA reads TGTGCCAGCAGCTTGGTGGGCGGGGCCCAAGAGACCCAGTACTTC. The encoded protein is CASSLVGGAQETQYF. The chain recombines TRBV7-2 with TRBJ2-5, with a possible D match to TRBD2 (6 bases). V was cut by 3 bases and J by 1 base, with 12 bases left in between. Germline V gene sequence: CDR1 SGHTA, CDR2 FQGNSA. The CDR3 is 15 amino acids.

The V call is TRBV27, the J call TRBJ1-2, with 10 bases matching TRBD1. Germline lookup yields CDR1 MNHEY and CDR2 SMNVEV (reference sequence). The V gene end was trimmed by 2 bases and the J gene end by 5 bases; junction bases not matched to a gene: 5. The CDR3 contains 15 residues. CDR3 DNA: TGTGCCAGCAGTTTAGGGGACAGGGGATATTATGGCTACACCTTC. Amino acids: CASSLGDRGYYGYTF.

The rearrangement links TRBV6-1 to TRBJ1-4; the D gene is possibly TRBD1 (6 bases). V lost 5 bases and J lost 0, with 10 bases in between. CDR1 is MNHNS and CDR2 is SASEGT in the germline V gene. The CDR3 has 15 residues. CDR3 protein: CASSPPGATNEKLFF. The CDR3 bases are TGTGCCAGCAGTCCACCAGGGGCAACTAATGAAAAACTGTTTTTT.

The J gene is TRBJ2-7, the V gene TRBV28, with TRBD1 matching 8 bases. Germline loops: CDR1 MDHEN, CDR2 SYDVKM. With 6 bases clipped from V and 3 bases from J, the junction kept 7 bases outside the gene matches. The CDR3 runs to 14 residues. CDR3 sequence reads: CASRADRGYYEQYF. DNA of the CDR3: TGTGCCAGCAGGGCAGACAGGGGTTACTACGAGCAGTACTTC.

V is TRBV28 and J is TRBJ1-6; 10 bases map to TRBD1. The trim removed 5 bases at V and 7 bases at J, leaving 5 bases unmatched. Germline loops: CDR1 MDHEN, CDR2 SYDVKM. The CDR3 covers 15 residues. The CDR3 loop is CASSSAGQGNSPLHF. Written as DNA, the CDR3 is TGTGCCAGCAGTAGCGCGGGACAGGGGAATTCACCCCTCCACTTT. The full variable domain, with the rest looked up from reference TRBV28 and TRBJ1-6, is DVKVTQSSRYLVKRTGEKVFLECVQDMDHENMFWYRQDPGLGLRLIYFSYDVKMKEKGDIPEGYSVSREKKERFSLILESASTNQTSMYLCASSSAGQGNSPLHFGNGTRLTVT.

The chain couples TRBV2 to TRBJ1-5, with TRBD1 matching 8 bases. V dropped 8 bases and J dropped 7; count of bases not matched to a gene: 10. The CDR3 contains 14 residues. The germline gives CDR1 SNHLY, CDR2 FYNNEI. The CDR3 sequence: CASFTGQDRQPQHF. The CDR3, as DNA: TGTGCCAGCTTTACGGGACAGGATAGACAGCCCCAGCATTTT.

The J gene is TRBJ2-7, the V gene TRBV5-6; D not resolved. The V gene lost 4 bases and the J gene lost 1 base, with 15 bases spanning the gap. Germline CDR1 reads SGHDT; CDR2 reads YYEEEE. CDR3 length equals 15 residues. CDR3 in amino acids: CASSLSALRSYEQYF. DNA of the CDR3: TGTGCCAGCAGCCTGAGCGCTTTGAGGTCCTACGAGCAGTACTTC. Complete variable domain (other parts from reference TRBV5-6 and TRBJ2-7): DAGVTQSPTHLIKTRGQQVTLRCSPKSGHDTVSWYQQALGQGPQFIFQYYEEEERQRGNFPDRFSGHQFPNYSSELNVNALLLGDSALYLCASSLSALRSYEQYFGPGTRLTVT.

CDR3 sequence reads: CASSLTSGGPYNEQFF. The CDR3 nucleotides are TGTGCCAGCAGTTTAACTAGCGGGGGCCCCTACAATGAGCAGTTCTTC. V and J are TRBV27 and TRBJ2-1; 11 bases agree with TRBD2. The CDR3 loop spans 16 amino acids. Unmatched junction bases numbered 2, after V lost 2 bases and J lost 2 bases. Germline CDR1 is MNHEY and CDR2 is SMNVEV (reference sequence).

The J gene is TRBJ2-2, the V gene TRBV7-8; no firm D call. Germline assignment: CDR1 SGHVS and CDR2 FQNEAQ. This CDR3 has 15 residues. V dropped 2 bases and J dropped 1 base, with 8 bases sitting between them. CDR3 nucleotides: TGTGCCAGCAGCTTATTGTCGGTGAACACCGGGGAGCTGTTTTTT. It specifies CASSLLSVNTGELFF.

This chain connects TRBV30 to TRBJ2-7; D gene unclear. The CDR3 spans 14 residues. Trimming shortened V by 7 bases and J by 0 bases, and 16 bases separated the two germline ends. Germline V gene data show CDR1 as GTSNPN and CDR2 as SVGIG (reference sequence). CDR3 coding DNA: TGTGCCTCCTCAGGAACCCTGAGCTCCTACGAGCAGTACTTC. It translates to CASSGTLSSYEQYF. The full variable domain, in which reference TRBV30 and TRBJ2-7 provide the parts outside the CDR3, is SQTIHQWPATLVQPVGSPLSLECTVEGTSNPNLYWYRQAAGRGLQLLFYSVGIGQISSEVPQNLSASRPQDRQFILSSKKLLLSDSGFYLCASSGTLSSYEQYFGPGTRLTVT.

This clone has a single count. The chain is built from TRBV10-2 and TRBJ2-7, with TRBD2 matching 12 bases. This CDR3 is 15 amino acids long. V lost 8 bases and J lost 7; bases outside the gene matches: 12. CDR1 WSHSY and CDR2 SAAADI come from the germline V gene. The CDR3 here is CASSELAGGPWEQYF. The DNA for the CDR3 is TGCGCCAGCTCTGAACTAGCGGGGGGCCCTTGGGAGCAGTACTTC.

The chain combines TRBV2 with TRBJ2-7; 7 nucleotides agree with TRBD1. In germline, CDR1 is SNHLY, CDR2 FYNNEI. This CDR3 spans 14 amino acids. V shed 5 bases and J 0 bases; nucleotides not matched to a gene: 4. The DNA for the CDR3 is TGTGCCAGCAGTCAGGACAGGAGCTCCTACGAGCAGTACTTC. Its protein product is CASSQDRSSYEQYF.

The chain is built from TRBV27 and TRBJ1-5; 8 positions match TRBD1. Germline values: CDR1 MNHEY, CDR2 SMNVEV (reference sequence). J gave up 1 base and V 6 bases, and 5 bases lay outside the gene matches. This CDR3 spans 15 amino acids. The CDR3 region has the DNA TGTGCCAGCAGCCTCACAGGGGGAAGCAATCAGCCCCAGCATTTT. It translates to CASSLTGGSNQPQHF.